The clone carrying this TCR beta chain was picked up a small number of times. Its specificity is unknown. CDR3-region Arm-PCR and iRepertoire HTBI primers produced the TCR beta libraries. TCRdb processed the multiplex PCR reads anew with MiXCR; each CDR3 protein has one entry. The sample consists of about 540,000 distinct CDR3 sequences, roughly 13% of them appearing once. The data were taken from a study of regulatory T cells in long-lasting Graves disease. General study findings and limits: Small sample size may have lowered accuracy.

Time point: newly diagnosed GD, antithyroid drugs for less than 3 months. Preparation of the TCR library used RNA extracted from PBMCs. Germline V CDR1 and CDR2: SQVTM, ANQGSEA. The germline V and J ends were trimmed by 3 bases and 8 bases, with 10 bases remaining between them. The CDR3 runs 11 residues. This same sample was also part of a study on T cells in Graves' hyperthyroidism and ophthalmopathy.

Sequencing was performed on peripheral blood mononuclear cells (PBMCs), taken at new diagnosis, from a patient treated with antithyroid drugs. This chain links TRBV29-1 with TRBJ1-2; the D gene is possibly TRBD1 (5 bases). This TCR was sampled from a man between 25 and 39 years old with Graves disease. In nucleotides, the CDR3 is TGCAGCGTTGAGTCAGGGCGAGGCTACACCTTC. It encodes CSVESGRGYTF.